This is a list of T cell receptor beta chains from one sample in a study of blood T cell repertoires in COVID-19. The method was immunoSEQ multiplex PCR; TCRdb's version includes in-frame clones alone and lacks a portion of them. Among fewer than 110,000 clones listed, roughly 84% were seen once. The sample comprised peripheral blood. All receptors derive from a human donor in a cohort sampled during active COVID-19. Each CDR3 is given with its conserved first and last residue. A D gene is named only where the DNA matches it firmly. Rows give clone size only sometimes, using once, few, many, or a class for an expanded clone.

D gene | J gene | clone size | V gene | CDR3 DNA | CDR3 protein
. | TRBJ1-1 | . | TRBV4-3 | TGCGCCAGCAGCCAAGATGGCGGTCGGATCGGCACTGAAGCTTTCTTT | CASSQDGGRIGTEAFF
. | TRBJ1-2 | few | TRBV30 | TGTGCCTGGGGTAGCGGCGGGGCCTACTATGGCTACACCTTC | CAWGSGGAYYGYTF
TRBD2 | TRBJ2-7 | . | TRBV20-1 | TGCAGTGCTAGTAGCCCGGTTGAAGCGGGATTACTTGAGCAGTACTTC | CSASSPVEAGLLEQYF
TRBD1 | TRBJ1-4 | . | TRBV28 | TGTGCCAGCAGTTTCCGACAGGGGGCTCGGAATGAAAAACTGTTTTTT | CASSFRQGARNEKLFF
TRBD2 | TRBJ2-3 | few | TRBV19 | TGTGCCAGATGCGGGGGGAGCACAGATACGCAGTATTTT | CARCGGSTDTQYF
. | TRBJ1-6 | . | TRBV30 | TGTGCCTGGAGTGTGGATGTACAGGGCAGGTCACCCCTCCACTTT | CAWSVDVQGRSPLHF
. | TRBJ1-3 | . | TRBV7-2 | TGTGCCAGCAGCTTCGATAGCTCTGGAAACACCATATATTTT | CASSFDSSGNTIYF
. | TRBJ2-2 | . | TRBV27 | TGTGCCAGCAGTCCCAGGAGGGGGCGGGACGGGGAGCTGTTTTTT | CASSPRRGRDGELFF
. | TRBJ2-5 | . | TRBV5-4 | TGTGCCAGCAGGTCGGATCTTAGCCTGGAGACCCAGTACTTC | CASRSDLSLETQYF
. | TRBJ2-5 | . | TRBV18 | TGTGCCAGCTCACCGGGGGCACAAGAGACCCAGTACTTC | CASSPGAQETQYF
TRBD1 | TRBJ2-6 | once | TRBV27 | TGTGCCAGCAGTCCGGACAGGGCCCGTCTGAGGTCTGGGGCCAACGTCCTGACTTTC | CASSPDRARLRSGANVLTF
. | TRBJ2-2 | . | TRBV9 | TGTGCCAGCAGCGTAAGTCCGGGGGCGAACACCGGGGAGCTGTTTTTT | CASSVSPGANTGELFF
. | TRBJ1-1 | few | TRBV7-3 | TGTGCCAGCAGCTTAAGTCCCTTGAACACTGAAGCTTTCTTT | CASSLSPLNTEAFF
. | TRBJ2-1 | . | TRBV27 | TGTGCCAGGATACTAGTGCCCTACAATGAGCAGTTCTTC | CARILVPYNEQFF
TRBD1 | TRBJ1-2 | . | TRBV6-2/TRBV6-3 | TGTGCCAGCAGTCGGACAGGGGGCGAGGGACGCTATGGCTACACCTTC | CASSRTGGEGRYGYTF
TRBD1 | TRBJ2-7 | . | TRBV5-1 | TGCGCCAGCAGCCGTGGGACAGGGGAGGCCGAGCAGTACTTC | CASSRGTGEAEQYF
TRBD2 | TRBJ2-5 | once | TRBV19 | TGTGCCAGTAGTCATCTATTAGCGGGAAGAGAGACCCAGTACTTC | CASSHLLAGRETQYF
. | TRBJ2-7 | . | TRBV11-2 | TGTGCCAGCAGCTTAGCAGGGGCTACCCCTGGCGAGCAGTACTTC | CASSLAGATPGEQYF
TRBD1 | TRBJ1-5 | . | TRBV30 | TGTGCCTGGAGCCCAGGACAGGGGGCGGGTCAGCCCCAGCATTTT | CAWSPGQGAGQPQHF
. | TRBJ2-2 | . | TRBV2 | TGTGCCAGCAGTACAGGGAGGAACACCGGGGAGCTGTTTTTT | CASSTGRNTGELFF
. | TRBJ2-1 | . | TRBV18 | TGTGCCAGCTCACAGGGTGGGGCGAGGAATGAGCAGTTCTTC | CASSQGGARNEQFF
. | TRBJ2-2 | few | TRBV7-2 | TGTGCCAGCAGCTACGACCGCAGCGCCGGGGAGCTGTTTTTT | CASSYDRSAGELFF
. | TRBJ1-1 | . | TRBV5-1 | TGCGCCAGCAGCTTGGTGACCGGGACTCCTAACACTGAAGCTTTCTTT | CASSLVTGTPNTEAFF
. | TRBJ1-1 | . | TRBV10-3 | TGTGCCATCAGTGAGTCGGGGCAGGGGTCGAGCACTGAAGCTTTCTTT | CAISESGQGSSTEAFF
. | TRBJ1-2 | . | TRBV20-1 | TGCAGTGTGGGAGACTTCTATGGCTACACCTTC | CSVGDFYGYTF
. | TRBJ1-4 | . | TRBV18 | TGTGCCAGCTCACCCGCGGGGGGGCTAAATGAAAAACTGTTTTTT | CASSPAGGLNEKLFF
TRBD2 | TRBJ2-2 | . | TRBV6-2/TRBV6-3 | TGTGCCAGCAGTTATACGACTAGCGGTACCGGGGAGCTGTTTTTT | CASSYTTSGTGELFF
TRBD2 | TRBJ2-1 | . | TRBV10-3 | TGTGCCATCAGTTCCGGGACTAGCGGGAGTTACGATGAGCAGTTCTTC | CAISSGTSGSYDEQFF
. | TRBJ1-5 | . | TRBV30 | TGTGCCTGGAGTCGTGACAACCCGAATCAGCCCCAGCATTTT | CAWSRDNPNQPQHF
TRBD1 | TRBJ1-5 | . | TRBV15 | TGTGCCACCAGCAGTGGAGGGGGACAGGGAAAGATTCAGCCCCAGCATTTT | CATSSGGGQGKIQPQHF
TRBD1 | TRBJ1-4 | . | TRBV19 | TGTGCCAGTAGTGGACAGGGTGGCGAAAAACTGTTTTTT | CASSGQGGEKLFF
TRBD2 | TRBJ2-1 | . | TRBV6-2/TRBV6-3 | TGTGCCAGCAGTTACGGTTCGGCGGGAGGGTACAATGAGCAGTTCTTC | CASSYGSAGGYNEQFF
TRBD2 | TRBJ2-5 | . | TRBV5-1 | TGCGCCAGCAGCTTTAGTCGGACAACGTGGGGAGGGCGTGAGACCCAGTACTTC | CASSFSRTTWGGRETQYF
. | TRBJ1-4 | . | TRBV30 | TGTGCCTGGAGTGCCTCAGGGCCCCGGGAAAAACTGTTTTTT | CAWSASGPREKLFF
TRBD1 | TRBJ2-7 | . | TRBV9 | TGTGCCAGCAGCGATCGCTGGGACAGGGCCCACGAGCAGTACTTC | CASSDRWDRAHEQYF
. | TRBJ2-5 | . | TRBV6-6 | TGTGCCAGCTTACACGGAGCGGAGACCCAGTACTTC | CASLHGAETQYF
TRBD1 | TRBJ1-4 | . | TRBV5-1 | TGCGCCAGCAGCTTTATAGGGGGCGAGGATGAAAAACTGTTTTTT | CASSFIGGEDEKLFF